This T cell receptor beta chain was captured by sequencing in a study of CD8 T cells in ankylosing spondylitis. Using its own MiXCR run on the 5' RACE reads, TCRdb lists one record per CDR3 protein. The sample has nearly 350,000 distinct CDR3 sequences, 14% to 15% seen once; the top ten hold around 0.99%. This CDR3 spans 14 amino acids. V lost 4 bases to trimming and J lost 7 bases; unmatched junction nucleotides: 9. Germline CDR1 SGHDT, CDR2 YYEEEE. Turning to this clonotype: What it binds is unknown.

Whole-study results and caveats: It was reported that disease-linked clones were significantly enriched in matched ankylosing spondylitis synovial fluid.

The rearrangement links TRBV5-6 to TRBJ2-7; 9 bases agree with TRBD1. The specimen was blood, either unsorted or a sorted T cell fraction (not recorded which). This TCR came from a male donor with ankylosing spondylitis or in good health (not recorded which). The CDR3 DNA sequence: TGTGCCAGCAGCACCCCAGGACAGGGGCGGGAGCAGTACTTC. Its protein product is CASSTPGQGREQYF. The full variable domain, rest sourced from reference TRBV5-6 and TRBJ2-7, is DAGVTQSPTHLIKTRGQQVTLRCSPKSGHDTVSWYQQALGQGPQFIFQYYEEEERQRGNFPDRFSGHQFPNYSSELNVNALLLGDSALYLCASSTPGQGREQYFGPGTRLTVT.